This T cell receptor (beta chain) is from a study of T-cell reconstitution after alpha-beta-depleted transplantation in children. Findings and limits, study-wide: It was surviving recipient T cells and thymic progenitors that gave some patients high TCRbeta diversity at day 60.

V was cut by 6 bases and J by 7 bases, with 13 bases left in between. Germline V gives CDR1 MNHEY, CDR2 SVGEGT. There are 12 residues in the CDR3. TCRbeta library construction was performed incorporating unique molecular identifiers. TCRdb re-analysed the PCR reads in MiXCR, keeping a single row per CDR3 protein. The profile shows about 98,000 distinct CDR3 sequences, approximately 8% of them singletons. The sample holds a few counts of this clonotype. Its matching antigen is unknown. The clonotype was recovered from a boy aged 2-15 years with acute lymphoblastic leukemia, due to receive a stem cell transplant. The J gene is TRBJ2-7, the V gene TRBV6-2 or TRBV6-3, with D maybe TRBD1 (6 bases). The starting material was PBMCs, obtained before TCRalphabeta/CD19-depleted stem cell transplant. CDR3: CASSHGTQEQYF. CDR3 sequence (DNA): TGTGCCAGCAGCCACGGGACACAAGAGCAGTACTTC.